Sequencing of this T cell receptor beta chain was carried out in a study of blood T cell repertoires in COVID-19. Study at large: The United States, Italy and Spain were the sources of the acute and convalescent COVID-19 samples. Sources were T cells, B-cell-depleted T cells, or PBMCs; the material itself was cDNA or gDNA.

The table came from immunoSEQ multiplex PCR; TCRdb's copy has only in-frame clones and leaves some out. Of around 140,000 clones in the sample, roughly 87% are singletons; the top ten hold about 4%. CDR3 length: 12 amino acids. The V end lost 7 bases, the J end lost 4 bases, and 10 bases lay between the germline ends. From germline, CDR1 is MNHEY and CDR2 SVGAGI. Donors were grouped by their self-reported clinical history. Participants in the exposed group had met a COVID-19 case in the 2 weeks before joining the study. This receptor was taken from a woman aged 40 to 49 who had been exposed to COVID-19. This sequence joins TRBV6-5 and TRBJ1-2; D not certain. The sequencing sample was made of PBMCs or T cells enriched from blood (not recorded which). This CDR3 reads CASTPIIYGYTF. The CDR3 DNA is TGTGCCAGCACCCCTATTATCTATGGCTACACCTTC.